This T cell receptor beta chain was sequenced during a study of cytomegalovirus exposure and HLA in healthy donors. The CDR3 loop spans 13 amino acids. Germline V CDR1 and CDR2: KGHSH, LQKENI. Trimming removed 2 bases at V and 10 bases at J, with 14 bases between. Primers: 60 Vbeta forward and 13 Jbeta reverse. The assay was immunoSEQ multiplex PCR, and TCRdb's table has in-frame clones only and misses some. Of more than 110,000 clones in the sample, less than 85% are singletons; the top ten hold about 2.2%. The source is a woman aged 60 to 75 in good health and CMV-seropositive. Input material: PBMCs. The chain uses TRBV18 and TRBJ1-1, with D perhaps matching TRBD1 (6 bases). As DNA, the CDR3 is TGTGCCAGCTCACCAAAGGGGGATCCTGGAGCTTTCTTT. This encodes CASSPKGDPGAFF.